Listed below are T cell receptor beta chains from one sample, sequenced in a study of blood T cell repertoires in COVID-19. Produced via immunoSEQ multiplex PCR; TCRdb's table is partial and in-frame only. This table holds approximately 450,000 clones, around nine tenths found once. Material: PBMCs or T cells enriched from blood (not recorded which). These receptors were collected from a woman aged 18-29 years with acute COVID-19. CDR3s leave out the opening cysteine and the closing phenylalanine or tryptophan. The order of the fields is V gene, J gene, CDR3 protein.

>TRBV30|TRBJ2-7
AWSPGLNYEQY
>TRBV12-3/TRBV12-4|TRBJ1-2
ASSLTGGNDYT
>TRBV9|TRBJ1-2
ASGAGTSGYT
>TRBV29-1|TRBJ2-1
SVDRTGSYNEQF
>TRBV7-9|TRBJ2-1
ASSFLASNEQF
>TRBV6-5|TRBJ1-3
ASSKPGTGGNTIY
>TRBV4-1|TRBJ2-7
ASSQVLGQSYEQY
>TRBV7-9|TRBJ1-1
ASNSLPTGDEAF
>TRBV24-1|TRBJ2-1
ATSAGTPNNEQF
>TRBV6-5|TRBJ1-1
ASEGGGNTEAF
>TRBV13|TRBJ2-6
ASSLGLGTGILSGANVLT
>TRBV10-3|TRBJ2-1
AIRGQGVYNEQF
>TRBV21-1|TRBJ2-3
ASSLGLPSTDTQY
>TRBV15|TRBJ1-5
ATSRDLGQGNQPQH
>TRBV18|TRBJ1-6
ASSGGAGDSPLH
>TRBV10-3|TRBJ2-7
AISSGREGSYEQY
>TRBV7-2|TRBJ2-7
ASSFGLVGEQY
>TRBV6-5|TRBJ2-2
ASSYRGPTGELF
>TRBV18|TRBJ1-2
ASSLAKGDRDGYT
>TRBV6-5|TRBJ2-5
ASSSPGSETQY
>TRBV28|TRBJ2-7
ASSLQGAGEQY
>TRBV29-1|TRBJ2-5
SVLDLAGVETQY
>TRBV19|TRBJ2-2
ASSLIAGGPTGELF
>TRBV27|TRBJ1-4
ASSLQPFRGKLF
>TRBV28|TRBJ1-4
ASSFVSRGGEKLF
>TRBV11-2|TRBJ1-4
ASSLSVVEKLF
>TRBV28|TRBJ1-2
ASSLSGSSIGGLT
>TRBV25-1|TRBJ2-4
ASSLGGANIQY
>TRBV3-1/TRBV3-2|TRBJ2-7
ASSPDRSYEQY
>TRBV5-4|TRBJ2-5
ASSSGLAPQETQY
>TRBV18|TRBJ2-2
ASSLSQGVSDTGELF
>TRBV28|TRBJ1-1
ASSLPGQGMGTEAF
>TRBV30|TRBJ2-1
AWSGVGGNQF
>TRBV27|TRBJ2-1
ASSLTPRGSSAEQF
>TRBV29-1|TRBJ2-7
SVGGGSSYEQY
>TRBV24-1|TRBJ2-1
ATSDYGTSVQSSYNEQF
>TRBV21-1|TRBJ2-6
ASPMRQGDRGANVLT
>TRBV9|TRBJ2-7
ASSGSGGTAYEQY
>TRBV6-1|TRBJ2-1
ASSEYGGAQAHQF
>TRBV19|TRBJ1-1
ASKEGRGLNTEAF
>TRBV28|TRBJ2-5
ASSSDRVWETQY
>TRBV27|TRBJ1-2
ASKDRGSEGYT
>TRBV4-1|TRBJ1-2
ASSQALGGTYGYT
>TRBV10-3|TRBJ1-3
AIRQSGGGDSGNTIY
>TRBV5-1|TRBJ2-2
ASSPGANTGELF
>TRBV19|TRBJ2-3
ASSISRTDTQY
>TRBV7-2|TRBJ1-5
ASSWNSVSNQPQH
>TRBV4-3|TRBJ1-1
ASSQDWQARGTEAF
>TRBV27|TRBJ2-1
ASSSLAGGRNEQF
>TRBV12-5|TRBJ1-5
ASRSGNQPQH
>TRBV6-1|TRBJ2-5
ASSDKRGLQETQY
>TRBV15|TRBJ2-7
ATSLTDLAVSYEQY
>TRBV9|TRBJ2-2
ASNTGTGELF
>TRBV12-3/TRBV12-4|TRBJ2-1
ASSLTGQGQF
>TRBV30|TRBJ2-5
AWRFGPGKRETQY